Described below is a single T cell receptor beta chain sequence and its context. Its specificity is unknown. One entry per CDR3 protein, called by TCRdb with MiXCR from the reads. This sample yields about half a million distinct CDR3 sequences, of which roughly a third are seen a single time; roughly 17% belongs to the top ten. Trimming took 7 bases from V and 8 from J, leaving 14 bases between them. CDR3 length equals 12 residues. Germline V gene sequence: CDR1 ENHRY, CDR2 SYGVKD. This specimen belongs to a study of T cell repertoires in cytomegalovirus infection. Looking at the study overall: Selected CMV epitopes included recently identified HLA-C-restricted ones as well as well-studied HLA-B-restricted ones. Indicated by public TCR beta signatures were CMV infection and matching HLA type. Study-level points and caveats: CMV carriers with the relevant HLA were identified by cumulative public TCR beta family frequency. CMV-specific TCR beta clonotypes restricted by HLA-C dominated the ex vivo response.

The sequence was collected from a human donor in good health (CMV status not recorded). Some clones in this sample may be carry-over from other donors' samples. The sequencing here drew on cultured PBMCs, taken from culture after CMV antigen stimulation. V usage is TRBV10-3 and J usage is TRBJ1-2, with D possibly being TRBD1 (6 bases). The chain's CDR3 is CAINLGAAGYTF. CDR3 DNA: TGTGCCATCAATCTGGGGGCAGCCGGCTACACCTTC.